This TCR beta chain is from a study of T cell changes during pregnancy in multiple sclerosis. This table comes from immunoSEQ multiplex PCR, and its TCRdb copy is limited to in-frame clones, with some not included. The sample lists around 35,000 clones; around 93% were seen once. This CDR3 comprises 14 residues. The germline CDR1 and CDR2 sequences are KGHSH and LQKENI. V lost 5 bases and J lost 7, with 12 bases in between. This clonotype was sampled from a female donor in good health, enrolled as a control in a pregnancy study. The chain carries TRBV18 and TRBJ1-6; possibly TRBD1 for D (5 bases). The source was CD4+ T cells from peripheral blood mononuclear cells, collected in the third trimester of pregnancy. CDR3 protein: CASSIDGGNSPLHF. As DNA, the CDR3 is TGTGCCAGCTCAATCGATGGGGGGAATTCACCCCTCCACTTT.